Listed below are T cell receptor beta chains from one sample, sequenced in a study of molecular identifiers for immune sequencing clone quantification. TCRdb reprocessed the PCR reads with MiXCR, giving one entry per CDR3 protein. The sample includes more than 50,000 distinct CDR3 sequences, around 19% seen only once; the top ten take over 1.1%. Input material: naive CD8+ T cells from blood, with Jurkat cell RNA spiked in. These receptors were collected from a human donor in good health. Some libraries in this study had Jurkat cell RNA spiked in. The CDR3 runs from the conserved cysteine through the conserved F or W.

V gene: TRBV6-5; J gene: TRBJ2-2; CDR3 protein: CASSYAGVNTGELFF
V gene: TRBV7-9; J gene: TRBJ1-1; CDR3 protein: CASCIAMNTEAFF
V gene: TRBV4-2; J gene: TRBJ2-7; CDR3 protein: CASSQALAGGYEQYF
V gene: TRBV10-2; J gene: TRBJ2-7; CDR3 protein: CASSDLQATYEQYF
V gene: TRBV7-2; J gene: TRBJ2-1; CDR3 protein: CASSYGARDNEQFF
V gene: TRBV4-1; J gene: TRBJ2-3; CDR3 protein: CASSQLLSSTDTQYF
V gene: TRBV29-1; J gene: TRBJ2-5; CDR3 protein: CSMAGGRQETQYF
V gene: TRBV6-5; J gene: TRBJ2-2; CDR3 protein: CASSYGTLNTGELFF
V gene: TRBV7-3; J gene: TRBJ2-1; CDR3 protein: CASSIQTGLGEQFF
V gene: TRBV6-6; J gene: TRBJ2-2; CDR3 protein: CASGSGPNTGELFF
V gene: TRBV9; J gene: TRBJ1-2; CDR3 protein: CASSVGRIPSLRDYGYTF
V gene: TRBV14; J gene: TRBJ2-5; CDR3 protein: CASSPYGGETQYF
V gene: TRBV20-1; J gene: TRBJ2-5; CDR3 protein: CSAERGTSGSRETQYF
V gene: TRBV29-1; J gene: TRBJ2-1; CDR3 protein: CSVERWGNEQFF
V gene: TRBV6-6; J gene: TRBJ2-7; CDR3 protein: CASLFYSTFGLEQYF
V gene: TRBV10-3; J gene: TRBJ2-7; CDR3 protein: CAISDGGGPTYEQYF
V gene: TRBV29-1; J gene: TRBJ2-1; CDR3 protein: CSVAGGPNNEQFF
V gene: TRBV9; J gene: TRBJ1-1; CDR3 protein: CASSVDGGVGTEAFF
V gene: TRBV11-2; J gene: TRBJ1-3; CDR3 protein: CASSFTQGVFGNTIYF
V gene: TRBV7-3; J gene: TRBJ2-1; CDR3 protein: CASSLLESSYNEQFF
V gene: TRBV2; J gene: TRBJ2-1; CDR3 protein: CASMRSSYNEQFF
V gene: TRBV19; J gene: TRBJ2-3; CDR3 protein: CASSITERQNTQYF
V gene: TRBV29-1; J gene: TRBJ1-2; CDR3 protein: CSVEDWQGLYGYTF